This T cell receptor beta chain was captured in a study of T cells in Graves' hyperthyroidism and ophthalmopathy. Study outcomes and limitations: Among clonotypes expanded in thyroid above 0.001, most were also found in blood.

Amplified TCR beta CDR3 regions derived from RNA transcripts. The HTBI primer set drove a first-round RT-PCR of the TCR CDR3. TCRdb itself ran the multiplex PCR reads through MiXCR, one entry per CDR3 protein. The table shows about 300,000 distinct CDR3 sequences, with approximately 18% occurring only once. A remark on this clonotype: The target antigen is unknown.

Sequencing input: blood. This clonotype was obtained from a man in his fifties or sixties with Graves' ophthalmopathy.

The CDR3 sequence: CASSLGPRMNTEAFF. In nucleotides, the CDR3 is TGTGCCAGCAGCTTAGGACCCAGGATGAACACTGAAGCTTTCTTT. This sequence joins TRBV7-9 and TRBJ1-1, with D unresolved. Between the trimmed V and J ends, which lost 1 base and 0 bases, there was a span of 9 bases. The germline V gene has CDR1 SEHNR and CDR2 FQNEAQ (reference sequence). The CDR3 is made up of 15 amino acids. The complete variable domain, with remaining parts taken from reference TRBV7-9 and TRBJ1-1, reads DTGVSQNPRHKITKRGQNVTFRCDPISEHNRLYWYRQTLGQGPEFLTYFQNEAQLEKSRLLSDRFSAERPKGSFSTLEIQRTEQGDSAMYLCASSLGPRMNTEAFFGQGTRLTVV.